Listed below are T cell receptor beta chains from one sample, sequenced in a study of Ad26.COV2.S vaccination and SARS-CoV-2 variants. Repertoires were generated with immunoSEQ multiplex PCR, while TCRdb's copy carries only in-frame clones and drops some. The sample shows 300,000 to 400,000 clones, around nine tenths of them seen only once. The material was peripheral blood, obtained in a trial of Ad26.COV2.S vaccine versus placebo. Receptor source: a person between 18 and 65 years old who received the Ad26.COV2.S COVID-19 vaccine or a placebo. CDR3s include the opening cysteine and the closing phenylalanine or tryptophan. D genes are given only for firm matches. The listing skips clone size in some rows; elsewhere it reads once, few, many or a size class.

-,TRBV27,TRBJ2-7,few,TGTGCCAGCAGTGTAGGGGGAAACTACGAGCAGTACTTC,CASSVGGNYEQYF
-,TRBV7-2,TRBJ2-5,many,TGTGCCAGCAGCTTGACGGGTCGACAAGAGACCCAGTACTTC,CASSLTGRQETQYF
-,TRBV25-1,TRBJ2-5,-,TGTGCCAGCAGTGAAGACCGGAGGGGGCACGAGACCCAGTACTTC,CASSEDRRGHETQYF
-,TRBV4-1,TRBJ1-6,many,TGCGCCAGCAGCCCCTCCCCGCTTAAACAGGGACTTCAATCCCTCCACTTT,CASSPSPLKQGLQSLHF
TRBD1,TRBV5-1,TRBJ1-4,-,TGCGCCAGCAGCCCGGGACAGGGAAATGAAAAACTGTTTTTT,CASSPGQGNEKLFF
TRBD1,TRBV6-5,TRBJ1-5,-,TGTGCCAGCTTACCCCCGACAGGGGGCGATCAGCCCCAGCATTTT,CASLPPTGGDQPQHF
-,TRBV3-1/TRBV3-2,TRBJ1-3,-,TGTGCCAGCAGCCAAGATTGGCGTTTAAGGGGATTAGCTGGAAACACCATATATTTT,CASSQDWRLRGLAGNTIYF
TRBD1,TRBV2,TRBJ2-1,-,TGTGCCAGCAGTGGGGGGACAGTGGGGGTCTTAGACTTCTTC,CASSGGTVGVLDFF
-,TRBV15,TRBJ1-2,-,TGTGCCACCAGCAGAACAGGACGCGGGCCTAACTATGGCTACACCTTC,CATSRTGRGPNYGYTF
TRBD1,TRBV10-3,TRBJ2-6,-,TGTGCCATCACCCCGGGACAGGGCTTGGCTGGGGCCAACGTCCTGACTTTC,CAITPGQGLAGANVLTF
-,TRBV6-6,TRBJ1-1,-,TGTGCCAGCGGATACACTGAAGCTTTCTTT,CASGYTEAFF
-,TRBV19,TRBJ1-5,-,TGTGCCAGTAGTATGTCCGGTCAGCCCCAGCATTTT,CASSMSGQPQHF
-,TRBV9,TRBJ1-2,-,TGTGCCAGCAGCCCCTCGGGATTCTATGGCTACACCTTC,CASSPSGFYGYTF
-,TRBV20-1,TRBJ2-7,-,TGCAGTGCTAGAGTAGCGGTGGAGCAGTACTTC,CSARVAVEQYF
TRBD1,TRBV15,TRBJ1-2,-,TGTGCCACCAGCAGAGATTCAGCAGGGGGTAACGGCTACACCTTC,CATSRDSAGGNGYTF
TRBD2,TRBV7-2,TRBJ2-3,-,TGTGCCAGCAGACCGGGGGGGACAGATACGCAGTATTTT,CASRPGGTDTQYF
-,TRBV5-6,TRBJ2-5,once,TGTGCCAGCAGCAACTATCATACCCAGTACTTC,CASSNYHTQYF
-,TRBV3-1/TRBV3-2,TRBJ1-2,-,TGTGCCAGCAGCCCCTTAACGAGGGGGGCGCTTGGCTATGGCTACACCTTC,CASSPLTRGALGYGYTF
-,TRBV27,TRBJ2-5,-,TGTGCCAGCAGTTTTATGAGGGACCAAGAGACCCAGTACTTC,CASSFMRDQETQYF
-,TRBV10-3,TRBJ2-7,-,TGTGCCATCAGTGATGGAACCTACGAGCAGTACTTC,CAISDGTYEQYF
-,TRBV12-3/TRBV12-4,TRBJ1-2,-,TGTGCCAGCACCTTAAGGACGGACTATGGCTACACCTTC,CASTLRTDYGYTF
TRBD1,TRBV5-1,TRBJ2-1,-,TGCGCCAGCAGCTGGCGGGACAGGTACAATGAGCAGTTCTTC,CASSWRDRYNEQFF
TRBD1,TRBV18,TRBJ2-7,-,TGTGCCAGCTCACCGAAAATAGGACAGGGGGACTACGAGCAGTACTTC,CASSPKIGQGDYEQYF
-,TRBV3-1/TRBV3-2,TRBJ2-5,once,TGTGCCAGCAGCCAAGGGCTGGTCGGGGGTTATATGGATGAGACCCAGTACTTC,CASSQGLVGGYMDETQYF
TRBD2,TRBV4-2,TRBJ2-5,-,TGTGCCAGCAGCCAATCTAGCGGGATCGAGACCCAGTACTTC,CASSQSSGIETQYF
-,TRBV5-6,TRBJ2-4,-,TGTGCCAGCAGCTCACTAGGCGGAGCCAAAAACATTCAGTACTTC,CASSSLGGAKNIQYF
-,TRBV3-1/TRBV3-2,TRBJ2-3,-,TGTGCCAGCAGCCAAGATATAGGAACTGATACGCAGTATTTT,CASSQDIGTDTQYF
-,TRBV7-2,TRBJ1-1,-,TGTGCCAGCAGCTTTCCGGGGAACACTGAAGCTTTCTTT,CASSFPGNTEAFF
-,TRBV19,TRBJ2-6,once,TGTGCCAGTAGCCGGGACACCCCCCCCGGGGCCAACGTCCTGACTTTC,CASSRDTPPGANVLTF
-,TRBV18,TRBJ1-1,-,TGTGCCAGCTCACCCCCAGCAGGACCCATGAACACTGAAGCTTTCTTT,CASSPPAGPMNTEAFF
-,TRBV19,TRBJ1-5,once,TGTGCCAGTAGTATGTTCCTGGTAGGTGGCAATCAGCCCCAGCATTTT,CASSMFLVGGNQPQHF
-,TRBV30,TRBJ1-3,-,TGTGCCTGGAGTGTACAATCTGGAAACACCATATATTTT,CAWSVQSGNTIYF
-,TRBV5-1,TRBJ1-6,once,TGCGCCAGCAGCTTGGCCGGGGGCTCCTATAATTCACCCCTCCACTTT,CASSLAGGSYNSPLHF
-,TRBV11-2,TRBJ2-7,-,TGTGCCAGCAGCTCGACGGGATCCTCCTACGAGCAGTACTTC,CASSSTGSSYEQYF
TRBD2,TRBV3-1/TRBV3-2,TRBJ2-5,-,TGTGCCAGCAGCCAACAGCGGGGGGCCGGATTGAGGGTTAGAGAGACCCAGTACTTC,CASSQQRGAGLRVRETQYF
TRBD1,TRBV7-2,TRBJ1-1,-,TGTGCCAGCAGCTTAGCGGTTACAGGGGGTCGGACTGAAGCTTTCTTT,CASSLAVTGGRTEAFF
-,TRBV2,TRBJ2-5,-,TGTGCCAGCAGCCCAGGGGAAGAGACCCAGTACTTC,CASSPGEETQYF
-,TRBV19,TRBJ2-7,-,TGTGCCAGTAGTATATCAGGGCCGGGCTCCTACGAGCAGTACTTC,CASSISGPGSYEQYF
TRBD2,TRBV3-1/TRBV3-2,TRBJ2-5,few,TGTGCCAGCAGCCAAGGCAGATTGGCTAGCGGGCGACAAGAGACCCAGTACTTC,CASSQGRLASGRQETQYF
-,TRBV29-1,TRBJ1-2,-,TGCAGCGTTGCAGGGTCTGGCTATGGCTACACCTTC,CSVAGSGYGYTF
TRBD2,TRBV15,TRBJ2-5,-,TGTGCCACCAGCCCACGACTAGCGGGGGACCAAGAGACCCAGTACTTC,CATSPRLAGDQETQYF
TRBD1,TRBV3-1/TRBV3-2,TRBJ1-2,few,TGTGCCAGCAGCCAAGGACAGGGGGGTGGCTACACCTTC,CASSQGQGGGYTF
-,TRBV27,TRBJ1-3,-,TGTGCCAGCAGTCCCCGGTCCTCTGGAAACACCATATATTTT,CASSPRSSGNTIYF
TRBD2,TRBV6-5,TRBJ2-2,once,TGTGCCAGCAGTTTGCTAGCGGTGAACACCGGGGAGCTGTTTTTT,CASSLLAVNTGELFF
TRBD1,TRBV6-5,TRBJ2-7,-,TGTGCCAGCAGTACCGGACAGGGGGCGCAGGACGAGCAGTACTTC,CASSTGQGAQDEQYF